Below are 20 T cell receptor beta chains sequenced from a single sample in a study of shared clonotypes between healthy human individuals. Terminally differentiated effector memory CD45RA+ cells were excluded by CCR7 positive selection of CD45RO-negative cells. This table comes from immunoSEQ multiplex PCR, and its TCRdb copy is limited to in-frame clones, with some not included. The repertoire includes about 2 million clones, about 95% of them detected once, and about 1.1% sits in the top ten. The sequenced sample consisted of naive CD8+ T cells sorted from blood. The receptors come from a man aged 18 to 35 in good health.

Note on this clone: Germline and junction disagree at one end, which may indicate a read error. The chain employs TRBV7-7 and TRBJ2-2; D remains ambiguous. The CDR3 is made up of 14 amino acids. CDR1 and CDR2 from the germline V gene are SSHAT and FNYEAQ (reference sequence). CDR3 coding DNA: TGTGCTAGCAGCTTAGCCGTTGATCCCGGGGAGCTGTTTTTT. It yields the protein CASSLAVDPGELFF.

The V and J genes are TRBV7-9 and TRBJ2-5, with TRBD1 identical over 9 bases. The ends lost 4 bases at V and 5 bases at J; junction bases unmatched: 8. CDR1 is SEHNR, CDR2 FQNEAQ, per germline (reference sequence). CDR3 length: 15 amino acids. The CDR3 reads CASSYRQGEAETQYF. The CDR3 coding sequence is TGTGCCAGCAGCTATAGACAGGGGGAGGCGGAGACCCAGTACTTC.

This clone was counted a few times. DNA of the CDR3: TGTGCCAGCAGTTCTACTGGGGAGCAGTACTTC. It codes for CASSSTGEQYF. The V and J genes are TRBV27 and TRBJ2-7; D is uncertain. From germline, CDR1 is MNHEY and CDR2 SMNVEV (reference sequence). Trimming left V 4 bases short and J 7 bases short, with 8 bases between. This CDR3 is 11 amino acids long.

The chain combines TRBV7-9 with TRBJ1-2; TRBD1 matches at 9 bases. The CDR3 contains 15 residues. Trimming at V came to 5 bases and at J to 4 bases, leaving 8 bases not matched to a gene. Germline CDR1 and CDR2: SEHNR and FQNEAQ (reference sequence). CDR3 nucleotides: TGTGCCAGCAGCCTGGGGACAGGGAAGGGCTATGGCTACACCTTC. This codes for CASSLGTGKGYGYTF.

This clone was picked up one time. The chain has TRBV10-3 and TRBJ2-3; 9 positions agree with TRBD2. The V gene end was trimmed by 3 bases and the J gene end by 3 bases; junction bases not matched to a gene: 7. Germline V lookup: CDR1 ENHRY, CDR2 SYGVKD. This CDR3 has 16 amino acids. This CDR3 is CAISDRWGLATDTQYF. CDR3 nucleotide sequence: TGTGCCATCAGTGACAGGTGGGGACTAGCAACAGATACGCAGTATTTT.

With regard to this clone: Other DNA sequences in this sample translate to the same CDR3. DNA for the CDR3: TGCGCCAGCAGCTTGTCAGGGTTTACTGAAGCTTTCTTT. It is translated as CASSLSGFTEAFF. The genes are TRBV5-1 and TRBJ1-1; tentatively, D is TRBD1 (5 bases). Germline CDR1 SGHRS, CDR2 YFSETQ. The CDR3 is 13 residues long. V was clipped by 1 base and J by 5 bases, with 9 bases between them. Together with reference TRBV5-1 and TRBJ1-1, the CDR3 gives the full variable domain: KAGVTQTPRYLIKTRGQQVTLSCSPISGHRSVSWYQQTPGQGLQFLFEYFSETQRNKGNFPGRFSGRQFSNSRSEMNVSTLELGDSALYLCASSLSGFTEAFFGQGTRLTVV.

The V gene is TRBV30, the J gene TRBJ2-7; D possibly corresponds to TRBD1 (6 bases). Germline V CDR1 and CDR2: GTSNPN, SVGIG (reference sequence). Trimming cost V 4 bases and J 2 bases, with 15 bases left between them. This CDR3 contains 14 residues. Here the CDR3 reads CAWTRAGAPYEQYF. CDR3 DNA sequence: TGTGCCTGGACCAGAGCAGGGGCCCCCTACGAGCAGTACTTC.

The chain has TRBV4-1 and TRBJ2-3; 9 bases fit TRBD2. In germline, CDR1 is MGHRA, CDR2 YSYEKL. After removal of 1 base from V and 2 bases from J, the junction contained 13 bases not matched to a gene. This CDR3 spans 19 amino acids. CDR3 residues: CASSQGPLVLAGTTDTQYF. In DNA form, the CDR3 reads TGCGCCAGCAGCCAAGGACCCCTGGTGCTAGCGGGGACCACAGATACGCAGTATTTT.

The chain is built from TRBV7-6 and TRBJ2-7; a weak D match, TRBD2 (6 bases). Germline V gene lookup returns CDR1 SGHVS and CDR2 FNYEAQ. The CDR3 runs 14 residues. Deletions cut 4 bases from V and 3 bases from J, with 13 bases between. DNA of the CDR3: TGTGCCAGCAGCTGGGACTCCTCCAGCTACGAGCAGTACTTC. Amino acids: CASSWDSSSYEQYF.

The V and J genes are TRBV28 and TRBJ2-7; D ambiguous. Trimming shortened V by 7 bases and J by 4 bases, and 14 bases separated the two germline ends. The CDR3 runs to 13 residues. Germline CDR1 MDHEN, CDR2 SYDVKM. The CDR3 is CASNMQVMYEQYF. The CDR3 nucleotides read TGTGCCAGCAACATGCAAGTAATGTACGAGCAGTACTTC.

CDR3 in amino acids: CASSLGGMADQETQYF. DNA of the CDR3: TGCGCCAGCAGCTTGGGAGGTATGGCGGACCAAGAGACCCAGTACTTC. The chain employs TRBV5-1 and TRBJ2-5; D unresolved. Germline CDR1 SGHRS, CDR2 YFSETQ. CDR3 length equals 16 residues. Deletions cut 0 bases from V and 0 bases from J, with 12 bases between.

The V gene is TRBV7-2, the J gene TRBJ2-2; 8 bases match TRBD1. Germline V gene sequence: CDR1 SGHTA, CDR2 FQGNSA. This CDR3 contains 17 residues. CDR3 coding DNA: TGTGTCATCCTTAACCCTCCGGGACAGGCCCAATCCGGGGAGCTGTTTTTT. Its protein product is CVILNPPGQAQSGELFF.

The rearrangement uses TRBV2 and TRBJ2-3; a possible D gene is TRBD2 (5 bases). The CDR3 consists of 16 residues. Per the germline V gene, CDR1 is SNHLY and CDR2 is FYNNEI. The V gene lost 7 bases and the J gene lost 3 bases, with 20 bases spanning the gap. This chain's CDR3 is CASNAVLGSVTDTQYF. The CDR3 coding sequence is TGTGCCAGCAACGCGGTCCTAGGTAGCGTTACAGATACGCAGTATTTT.

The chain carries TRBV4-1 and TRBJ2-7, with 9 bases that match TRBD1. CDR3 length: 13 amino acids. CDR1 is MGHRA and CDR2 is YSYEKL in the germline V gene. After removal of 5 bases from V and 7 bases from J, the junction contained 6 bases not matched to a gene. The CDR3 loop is CASSWDRAGEQYF. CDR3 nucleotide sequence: TGCGCCAGCAGCTGGGACAGGGCGGGAGAGCAGTACTTC.

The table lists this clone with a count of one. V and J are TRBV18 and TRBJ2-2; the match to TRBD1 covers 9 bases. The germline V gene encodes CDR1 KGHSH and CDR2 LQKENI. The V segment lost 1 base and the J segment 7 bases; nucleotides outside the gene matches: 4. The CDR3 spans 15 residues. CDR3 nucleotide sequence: TGTGCCAGCTCACCACGGACAGGGGCCTACGGGGAGCTGTTTTTT. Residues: CASSPRTGAYGELFF. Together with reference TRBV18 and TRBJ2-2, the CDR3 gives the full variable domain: NAGVMQNPRHLVRRRGQEARLRCSPMKGHSHVYWYRQLPEEGLKFMVYLQKENIIDESGMPKERFSAEFPKEGPSILRIQQVVRGDSAAYFCASSPRTGAYGELFFGEGSRLTVL.

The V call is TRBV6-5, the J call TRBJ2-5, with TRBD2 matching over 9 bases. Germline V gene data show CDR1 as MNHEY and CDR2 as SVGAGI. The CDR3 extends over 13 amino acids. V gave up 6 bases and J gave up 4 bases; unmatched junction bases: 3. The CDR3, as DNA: TGTGCCAGCAGCGGACTAGCGAGAGAGACCCAGTACTTC. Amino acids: CASSGLARETQYF.

The CDR3 reads CASAQTAAYGYTF. CDR3 nucleotides: TGTGCCAGCGCCCAGACTGCTGCTTATGGCTACACCTTC. The rearrangement joins TRBV28 to TRBJ1-2; no firm D call. This CDR3 has 13 residues. Germline CDR1 and CDR2: MDHEN and SYDVKM. The V end lost 8 bases, the J end lost 5 bases, and 15 bases lay between the germline ends.

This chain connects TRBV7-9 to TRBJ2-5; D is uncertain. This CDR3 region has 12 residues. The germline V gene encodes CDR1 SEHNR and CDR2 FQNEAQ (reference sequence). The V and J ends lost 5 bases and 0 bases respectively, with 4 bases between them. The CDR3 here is CASSGDQETQYF. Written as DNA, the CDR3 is TGTGCCAGCAGCGGGGACCAAGAGACCCAGTACTTC.

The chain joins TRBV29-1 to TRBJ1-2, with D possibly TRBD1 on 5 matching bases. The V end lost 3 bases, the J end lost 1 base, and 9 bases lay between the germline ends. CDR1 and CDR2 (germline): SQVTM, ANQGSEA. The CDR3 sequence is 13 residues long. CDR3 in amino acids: CSVDRVNNYGYTF. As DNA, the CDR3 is TGCAGCGTTGACAGGGTAAATAACTATGGCTACACCTTC.

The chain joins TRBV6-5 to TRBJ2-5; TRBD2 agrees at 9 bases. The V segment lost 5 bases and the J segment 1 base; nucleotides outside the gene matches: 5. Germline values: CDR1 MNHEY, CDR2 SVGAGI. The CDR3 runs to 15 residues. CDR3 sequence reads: CASSLLAGLQETQYF. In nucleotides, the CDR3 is TGTGCCAGCAGTCTACTAGCGGGTCTCCAAGAGACCCAGTACTTC.